This T cell receptor (beta chain) was retrieved from a study of shared T cell receptors in the human thymus. The CDR3 is 12 residues long. From germline, CDR1 is SGHDT and CDR2 YYEEEE. V was pared by 4 bases and J by 10 bases, with 5 bases of the junction left unmatched. Produced via immunoSEQ multiplex PCR; TCRdb's table is partial and in-frame only. The sample includes some 660,000 clones, about 89% of them seen just once. These data were also reused for a study on human thymus T cells. That investigation notes: Thymic and blood repertoires showed apparently biased V and J gene usage.

The rearrangement links TRBV5-6 to TRBJ2-3; TRBD1 agrees at 8 bases. Input material: thymocytes. The sequence came from a boy under two years old with a congenital heart defect. In nucleotides, the CDR3 is TGTGCCAGCAGCGGGACAGGAGTGGCGCAGTATTTT. Amino acid sequence: CASSGTGVAQYF.